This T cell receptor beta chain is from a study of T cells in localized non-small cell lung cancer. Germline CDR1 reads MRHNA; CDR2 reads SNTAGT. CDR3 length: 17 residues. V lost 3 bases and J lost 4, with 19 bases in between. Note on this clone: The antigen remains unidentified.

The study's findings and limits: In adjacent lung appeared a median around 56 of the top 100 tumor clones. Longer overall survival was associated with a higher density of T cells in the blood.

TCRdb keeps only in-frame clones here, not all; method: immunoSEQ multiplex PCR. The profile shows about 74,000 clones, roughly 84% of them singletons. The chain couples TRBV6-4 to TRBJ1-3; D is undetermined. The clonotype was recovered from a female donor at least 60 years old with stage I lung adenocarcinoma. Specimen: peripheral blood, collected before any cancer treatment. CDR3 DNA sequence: TGTGCCAGCAGTGAGTTGCGTATGGGTGACGGAGGAAACACCATATATTTT. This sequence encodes CASSELRMGDGGNTIYF.